This T cell receptor (beta chain) was profiled in a study of shared T cell receptors in the human thymus. Germline V gene lookup returns CDR1 SGHDN and CDR2 FVKESK. The CDR3 has 15 amino acids. V dropped 4 bases and J dropped 6; count of bases not matched to a gene: 7. Generated by immunoSEQ multiplex PCR, the TCRdb table keeps only in-frame clones and is missing some. In the table there are hundreds of thousands of clones, approximately 90% of which are singletons. These same data were also listed under a study on human thymus T cells.

The receptor's source is a boy less than two years old with a congenital heart defect. The sample consisted of thymocytes. The gene calls are TRBV14 and TRBJ2-3, with 10 positions matching TRBD1. The CDR3: CASSPRRDRGDTQYF. CDR3 sequence (DNA): TGTGCCAGCAGCCCACGCCGGGACAGGGGCGATACGCAGTATTTT.